One and the same sample provided the 30 T cell receptor beta chains below, sequenced in a study of patients with pleural tuberculosis. From the reads, TCRdb called clonotypes with MiXCR, one entry per CDR3 protein. The sample has around 49,000 distinct CDR3 sequences, about 7.3% seen once. The receptors were gathered from a human donor with pleural tuberculosis.

Many counts were recorded for this clonotype. The rearrangement links TRBV28 to TRBJ2-1; 10 nucleotides match TRBD2. Trimming at V came to 7 bases and at J to 4 bases, leaving 1 base not matched to a gene. The CDR3 length is 13 residues. Germline values: CDR1 MDHEN, CDR2 SYDVKM. CDR3 sequence (DNA): TGTGCCAGCACTAGCGGGGGTTACAATGAGCAGTTCTTC. Translated: CASTSGGYNEQFF.

This clonotype showed up just a few times. The V call is TRBV12-5, the J call TRBJ1-3, with unresolved D. Germline CDR1 reads LGHNT; CDR2 reads FRNRAP. Trimming took off 5 bases at V and 0 bases at J, with 8 bases between the two ends. The CDR3 covers 14 residues. This chain's CDR3 is CASGARASGNTIYF. For the CDR3, the DNA is TGTGCTAGTGGTGCGAGGGCCTCTGGAAACACCATATATTTT.

Many counts were recorded for this clonotype. The V call is TRBV11-2, the J call TRBJ1-1, with 8 nucleotides matching TRBD1. This CDR3 comprises 15 residues. V trimming: 5 bases; J trimming: 1 base; junction bases outside the gene matches: 6. Germline V gene sequence: CDR1 SGHAT, CDR2 FQNNGV. CDR3 coding DNA: TGTGCCAGCAGCCCAGTGGGGACAGGGAACACTGAAGCTTTCTTT. This sequence encodes CASSPVGTGNTEAFF.

This clonotype was counted ten times or more. The chain has TRBV5-1 and TRBJ1-1; 7 nucleotides line up with TRBD1. In germline, CDR1 is SGHRS, CDR2 YFSETQ. V gave up 4 bases and J gave up 1 base; unmatched junction bases: 7. The CDR3 has 15 amino acids. CDR3: CASSNRGMGNTEAFF. The CDR3 region has the DNA TGCGCCAGCAGCAACAGGGGTATGGGGAACACTGAAGCTTTCTTT.

In this sample, this clonotype turned up many times. The chain couples TRBV18 to TRBJ1-4; D gene ambiguous. V was cut by 6 bases and J by 8 bases, with 13 bases left in between. CDR1 and CDR2 (germline): KGHSH, LQKENI. The CDR3 length is 13 residues. CDR3: CASSPEGGEKLFF. The CDR3, as DNA: TGTGCCAGCTCCCCGGAGGGCGGAGAAAAACTGTTTTTT.

On this clonotype: A much larger clone is a single base away; this may be a read error. V is TRBV19 and J is TRBJ1-1; TRBD1 matches 12 bases. The J segment lost 4 bases and the V segment lost 5 bases, leaving 5 bases of the junction unmatched. Germline CDR1 is LNHDA and CDR2 is SQIVND (reference sequence). This CDR3 spans 15 amino acids. The CDR3 bases are TGTGCCAGTAGTCCGGGACAGGGGGCGATCACTGAAGCTTTCTTT. Translation gives CASSPGQGAITEAFF. Full variable domain (outside the CDR3, taken from reference TRBV19 and TRBJ1-1): DGGITQSPKYLFRKEGQNVTLSCEQNLNHDAMYWYRQDPGQGLRLIYYSQIVNDFQKGDIAEGYSVSREKKESFPLTVTSAQKNPTAFYLCASSPGQGAITEAFFGQGTRLTVV.

This clonotype was detected ten times or more. The V and J genes are TRBV28 and TRBJ2-7, with no clear D. The length of the CDR3 is 11 residues. V was trimmed by 2 bases and J by 2 bases, leaving 1 base between them. The germline gives CDR1 MDHEN, CDR2 SYDVKM. CDR3 coding DNA: TGTGCCAGCAGTTTAGCCTACGAGCAGTACTTC. It yields the protein CASSLAYEQYF.

In its sample, this clonotype was seen many times. The rearrangement joins TRBV20-1 to TRBJ2-2, with D unresolved. The CDR3 consists of 16 residues. Germline V gene sequence: CDR1 DFQATT, CDR2 SNEGSKA (reference sequence). Trimming removed 2 bases at V and 0 bases at J, with 13 bases between. CDR3 loop: CSARNAELANTGELFF. DNA for the CDR3: TGCAGTGCTAGAAACGCGGAGCTTGCGAACACCGGGGAGCTGTTTTTT.

This clonotype has at least ten counts. The chain couples TRBV20-1 to TRBJ2-7, with D perhaps TRBD1 or TRBD2 (6 bases each). Between the trimmed V and J ends, which lost 2 bases and 3 bases, there was a span of 11 bases. The length of the CDR3 is 13 residues. Per the germline V gene, CDR1 is DFQATT and CDR2 is SNEGSKA (reference sequence). The DNA for the CDR3 is TGCAGTGCTAGAAGGGGGGCGGTCTACGAGCAGTACTTC. Translated: CSARRGAVYEQYF.

The table lists this clonotype with many counts. The chain combines TRBV20-1 with TRBJ1-4; D remains ambiguous. V was clipped by 5 bases and J by 0 bases, with 10 bases between them. Per germline, CDR1 DFQATT and CDR2 SNEGSKA (reference sequence). This CDR3 comprises 14 residues. CDR3 protein: CSAQATTTNEKLFF. For the CDR3, the DNA is TGCAGTGCTCAAGCGACAACAACTAATGAAAAACTGTTTTTT.

This clonotype was picked up many times. CDR3 sequence: CASSDPRGTGERGYTF. The CDR3 DNA follows: TGTGCCAGCAGTGACCCAAGGGGGACAGGGGAACGTGGCTACACCTTC. The chain carries TRBV25-1 and TRBJ1-2, with 10 bases that match TRBD1. Germline values: CDR1 MGHDK, CDR2 SYGVNS. The CDR3 is 16 residues long. V gave up 3 bases and J gave up 7 bases; unmatched junction bases: 11.

At least ten counts were recorded for this clonotype. The J gene is TRBJ2-7, the V gene TRBV4-2, with D perhaps TRBD2 (7 bases). This CDR3 contains 15 residues. Per germline, CDR1 LGHNA and CDR2 YNFKEQ. V was shortened by 4 bases and J by 3 bases, with 16 bases between the two germline ends. The CDR3 nucleotides read TGTGCCAGCAGCCCAAGGGGGGGTATCTACTACGAGCAGTACTTC. This sequence encodes CASSPRGGIYYEQYF.

This clonotype was seen repeatedly, ten times or more. This chain uses TRBV5-6 with TRBJ1-1; D unclear. Germline CDR1 and CDR2: SGHDT and YYEEEE. The CDR3 is 13 residues long. Deletions cut 4 bases from V and 0 bases from J, with 7 bases between. The CDR3 loop is CASSRLMNTEAFF. For the CDR3, the DNA is TGTGCCAGCAGCCGCCTCATGAACACTGAAGCTTTCTTT.

This clonotype was observed at least ten times. The chain employs TRBV2 and TRBJ2-7; 8 bases fit TRBD2. The ends lost 8 bases at V and 4 bases at J; junction bases unmatched: 10. The germline V gene encodes CDR1 SNHLY and CDR2 FYNNEI. This CDR3 comprises 14 residues. The CDR3 loop is CASSRREVWYEQYV. The DNA of the CDR3 is TGTGCCAGCTCACGGCGGGAGGTCTGGTACGAGCAGTACGTC.

Ten or more counts support this clonotype. V gene TRBV6-9 combines with J gene TRBJ2-5, with D perhaps being TRBD1 or TRBD2 (6 bases each). The germline CDR1 and CDR2 sequences are MNHGY and SVAAGI. V was clipped by 0 bases and J by 0 bases, with 11 bases between them. The CDR3 runs to 16 residues. This CDR3 is CASSYSAGQNQETQYF. CDR3 DNA: TGTGCCAGCAGTTATTCGGCGGGACAAAACCAAGAGACCCAGTACTTC.

This clonotype appeared many times. The chain links TRBV5-4 to TRBJ1-2, with D hard to call. The V gene lost 0 bases and the J gene lost 11 bases, with 8 bases spanning the gap. The CDR3 totals 11 residues. Germline V gives CDR1 SGHNT, CDR2 YYREEE (reference sequence). The CDR3 protein is CASSLGGGYTF. CDR3 DNA: TGTGCCAGCAGCTTGGGGGGTGGTTACACCTTC.

This sequence joins TRBV29-1 and TRBJ2-5; D is perhaps TRBD2 (6 bases). CDR1 and CDR2 from the germline V gene are SQVTM and ANQGSEA. V was clipped by 4 bases and J by 4 bases, with 13 bases between them. There are 13 residues in the CDR3. CDR3 region: CSVVAGSRETQYF. The CDR3 DNA is TGCAGCGTTGTGGCGGGATCCCGAGAGACCCAGTACTTC.

This clonotype was counted ten times or more. The chain carries TRBV11-2 and TRBJ2-1; no definite D call. Trimming pared 7 bases from V and 4 bases from J, leaving 8 bases between. Germline-derived CDR1 and CDR2 are SGHAT and FQNNGV. This CDR3 is built from 12 residues. The CDR3 coding sequence is TGTGCCAGCACCCCCTCATACAATGAGCAGTTCTTC. Its translation is CASTPSYNEQFF.

The sample holds many counts of this clonotype. The chain couples TRBV11-2 to TRBJ2-3, with TRBD2 identical over 10 bases. The length of the CDR3 is 15 residues. The ends lost 6 bases at V and 5 bases at J; junction bases unmatched: 8. Germline CDR1 SGHAT, CDR2 FQNNGV. CDR3 bases: TGTGCCAGCAGTATAAGCGGGAGGGCCAGAGATACGCAGTATTTT. Translated: CASSISGRARDTQYF. Combining the CDR3 with reference TRBV11-2 and TRBJ2-3 gives the whole variable domain EAGVAQSPRYKIIEKRQSVAFWCNPISGHATLYWYQQILGQGPKLLIQFQNNGVVDDSQLPKDRFSAERLKGVDSTLKIQPAKLEDSAVYLCASSISGRARDTQYFGPGTRLTVL.

This rearrangement joins TRBV2 to TRBJ1-4, with unresolved D. The CDR3 extends over 13 amino acids. Trimming shortened V by 8 bases and J by 9 bases, and 16 bases separated the two germline ends. Per the germline V gene, CDR1 is SNHLY and CDR2 is FYNNEI. The CDR3: CASYKDRAKKLFF. CDR3 nucleotides: TGTGCCAGCTATAAGGATCGAGCTAAAAAACTGTTTTTT.

This clonotype came up a few times. A much larger clone is a single base away; this may be a read error. The V call is TRBV28, the J call TRBJ1-1, with 8 bases lining up with TRBD1. CDR1 and CDR2 (germline): MDHEN, SYDVKM. J gave up 6 bases and V 6 bases, and 12 bases lay outside the gene matches. The CDR3 is made up of 15 amino acids. CDR3 sequence reads: CASRTAGGVGAEAFF. In DNA, the CDR3 is TGTGCCAGCAGGACGGCAGGGGGCGTGGGCGCTGAAGCTTTCTTT. Supplemented by reference TRBV28 and TRBJ1-1, the full variable domain reads DVKVTQSSRYLVKRTGEKVFLECVQDMDHENMFWYRQDPGLGLRLIYFSYDVKMKEKGDIPEGYSVSREKKERFSLILESASTNQTSMYLCASRTAGGVGAEAFFGQGTRLTVV.

There are many counts of this clonotype. The genes are TRBV29-1 and TRBJ2-3, with 7 positions matching TRBD1. This CDR3 is built from 14 residues. CDR1 is SQVTM, CDR2 ANQGSEA, per germline. V was clipped by 7 bases and J by 2 bases; unmatched bases: 9. DNA of the CDR3: TGCAGCGCTACCGGGACAGACACCACAGATACGCAGTATTTT. This translates into CSATGTDTTDTQYF.

For this clonotype: It may be a read error: a sequence one base away is much more abundant. The chain employs TRBV20-1 and TRBJ2-3; D may be TRBD1 (5 bases). The CDR3 is 15 residues long. CDR1 is DFQATT, CDR2 SNEGSKA, per germline (reference sequence). The CDR3 nucleotides are TGCAGTGCTCCAACCGCGAAGACGTTGACAGATACGCAGTGTTTT. Residues: CSAPTAKTLTDTQCF.

This clonotype came up many times. This chain links TRBV11-2 with TRBJ2-3; D call uncertain. Trimming took off 5 bases at V and 1 base at J, with 7 bases between the two ends. Germline V gene sequence: CDR1 SGHAT, CDR2 FQNNGV. This CDR3 region has 13 residues. CDR3 region: CASSRTRTDTQYF. As DNA, the CDR3 is TGTGCCAGCAGCCGAACACGCACAGATACGCAGTATTTT.

This clonotype was picked up many times. The chain is built from TRBV19 and TRBJ2-5; 8 nucleotides match TRBD2. CDR1 and CDR2 from the germline V gene are LNHDA and SQIVND (reference sequence). V lost 5 bases to trimming and J lost 0 bases; unmatched junction nucleotides: 8. The CDR3 length is 16 residues. The CDR3 bases are TGTGCCAGTAGTCTATCGGGAGGGCCCGACCAAGAGACCCAGTACTTC. Its translation: CASSLSGGPDQETQYF.

This clonotype occurred many times. The rearrangement uses TRBV6-2 or TRBV6-3 and TRBJ2-7; D is unresolved. The ends were cut back, 2 bases at V and 3 bases at J, with 11 bases in the middle. This CDR3 is 14 amino acids long. Germline CDR1 and CDR2: MNHEY and SVGEGT. The CDR3 loop is CASSYAGPGYEQYV. The DNA of the CDR3 is TGTGCCAGCAGTTACGCTGGGCCCGGCTACGAGCAGTACGTC.

This clonotype has ten or more counts. This chain connects TRBV4-2 to TRBJ2-1; D perhaps matches TRBD2 (6 bases). CDR1 and CDR2 from the germline V gene are LGHNA and YNFKEQ. This CDR3 has 16 amino acids. Trimming removed 0 bases from V and 15 bases from J, with 24 bases in between. The CDR3 bases are TGTGCCAGCAGCCAAGAAGGGGTGCTTTCCAAGGGAGGTTTGTTCTTC. The encoded protein is CASSQEGVLSKGGLFF.

This clonotype was seen at least ten times. The chain employs TRBV5-4 and TRBJ2-3; D is possibly TRBD1 or TRBD2 (5 bases each). Germline values: CDR1 SGHNT, CDR2 YYREEE (reference sequence). V lost 0 bases to trimming and J lost 6 bases, with 11 bases between them. This CDR3 is 14 amino acids long. The CDR3 region is CASSLGDPDDTQYF. The CDR3 DNA sequence: TGTGCCAGCAGCTTGGGGGACCCGGATGATACGCAGTATTTT.

This rearrangement joins TRBV2 to TRBJ2-2, with TRBD2 as a possible D gene (5 bases). The length of the CDR3 is 12 residues. Germline V gene lookup returns CDR1 SNHLY and CDR2 FYNNEI. With 7 bases removed from V and 6 bases from J, the gap between germline ends came to 9 bases. The CDR3 coding sequence is TGTGCCAGCACAGTGGAGGCCGGGGAGCTGTTTTTT. It yields the protein CASTVEAGELFF. Supplemented by reference TRBV2 and TRBJ2-2, the full variable domain reads EPEVTQTPSHQVTQMGQEVILRCVPISNHLYFYWYRQILGQKVEFLVSFYNNEISEKSEIFDDQFSVERPDGSNFTLKIRSTKLEDSAMYFCASTVEAGELFFGEGSRLTVL.

This clonotype occurred many times. The junction does not match germline at one end; this may be a read error. Written as DNA, the CDR3 is TGTGCCAGCAGTGAATCAGGGGGCAAGCAGCCCCAGCATTTT. Its translation is CASSESGGKQPQHF. The chain combines TRBV6-1 with TRBJ1-5; TRBD1 matches 8 bases. The germline V gene encodes CDR1 MNHNS and CDR2 SASEGT. This CDR3 is built from 14 residues.